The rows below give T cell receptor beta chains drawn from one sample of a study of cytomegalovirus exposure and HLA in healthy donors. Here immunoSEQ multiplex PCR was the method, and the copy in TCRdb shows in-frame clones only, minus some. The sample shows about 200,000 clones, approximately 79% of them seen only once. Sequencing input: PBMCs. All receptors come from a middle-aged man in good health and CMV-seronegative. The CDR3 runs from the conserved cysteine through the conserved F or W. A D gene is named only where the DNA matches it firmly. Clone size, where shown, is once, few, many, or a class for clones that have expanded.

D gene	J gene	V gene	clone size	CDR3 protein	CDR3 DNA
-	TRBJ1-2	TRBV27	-	CASSFAGVDYGYTF	TGTGCCAGCAGTTTCGCAGGGGTGGACTATGGCTACACCTTC
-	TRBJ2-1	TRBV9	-	CASSVGISYNEQFF	TGTGCCAGCAGCGTCGGGATCTCCTACAATGAGCAGTTCTTC
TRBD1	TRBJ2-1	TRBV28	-	CASSFQGQGRNEQFF	TGTGCCAGCAGTTTTCAGGGACAGGGACGCAATGAGCAGTTCTTC
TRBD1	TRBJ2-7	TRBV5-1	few	CASSLSTGVEQYF	TGCGCCAGCAGCTTGTCCACAGGGGTCGAGCAGTACTTC
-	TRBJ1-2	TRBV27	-	CASRGPYPGYTF	TGTGCCAGCAGGGGCCCATACCCTGGGTACACCTTC
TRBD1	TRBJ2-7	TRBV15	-	CATSREGTGNEQYF	TGTGCCACCAGCAGAGAGGGGACAGGGAACGAGCAGTACTTC
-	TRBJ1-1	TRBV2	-	CASSAGGVDTEAFF	TGTGCCAGCAGTGCAGGCGGGGTGGACACTGAAGCTTTCTTT
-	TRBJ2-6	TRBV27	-	CASSLLGVRGANVLTF	TGTGCCAGCAGTTTATTAGGGGTTCGGGGGGCCAACGTCCTGACTTTC
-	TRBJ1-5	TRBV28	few	CASSLLEGSGQPQHF	TGTGCCAGCAGTTTACTTGAGGGCAGCGGTCAGCCCCAGCATTTT
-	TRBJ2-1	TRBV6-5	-	CASSLDFYNEQFF	TGTGCCAGCAGTCTTGACTTCTACAATGAGCAGTTCTTC
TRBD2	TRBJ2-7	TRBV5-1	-	CASSLEWWGGEQYF	TGCGCCAGCAGCCTCGAGTGGTGGGGAGGGGAGCAGTACTTC
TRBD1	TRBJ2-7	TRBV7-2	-	CASSPGGSYEQYF	TGTGCCAGCAGCCCAGGGGGTTCCTACGAGCAGTACTTC
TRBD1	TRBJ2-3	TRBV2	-	CASTEIRTGVRSDTQYF	TGTGCCAGCACCGAAATCAGGACAGGGGTTCGTTCAGATACGCAGTATTTT
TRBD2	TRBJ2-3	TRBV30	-	CAWNLYRSREGDTQYF	TGTGCCTGGAACTTGTACAGATCTCGGGAGGGGGATACGCAGTATTTT
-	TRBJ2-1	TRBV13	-	CASSNPMRSYNEQFF	TGTGCCAGCAGCAACCCCATGAGGTCCTACAATGAGCAGTTCTTC
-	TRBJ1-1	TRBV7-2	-	CASSLAGGLLGTEAFF	TGTGCCAGCAGCTTAGCGGGGGGGCTCTTGGGAACTGAAGCTTTCTTT
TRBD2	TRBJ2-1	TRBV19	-	CASSDSGRANEQFF	TGTGCCAGTAGTGACAGCGGGAGAGCGAATGAGCAGTTCTTC
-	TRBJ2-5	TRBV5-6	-	CASSLVGGAQETQYF	TGTGCCAGCAGCTTGGTTGGAGGGGCTCAAGAGACCCAGTACTTC
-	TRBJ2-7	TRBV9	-	CASSGHLNSYEQYF	TGTGCCAGCAGCGGACACCTAAACTCCTACGAGCAGTACTTC
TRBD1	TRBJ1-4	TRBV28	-	CASSRGTGINEKLFF	TGTGCCAGCAGCAGGGGGACAGGGATTAATGAAAAACTGTTTTTT
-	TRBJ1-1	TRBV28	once	CASSSRQAGGTEAFF	TGTGCCAGCAGTTCCCGGCAAGCCGGGGGCACTGAAGCTTTCTTT
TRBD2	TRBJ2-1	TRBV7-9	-	CASTKGLAGHNEQFF	TGTGCCAGCACCAAGGGACTAGCGGGCCACAATGAGCAGTTCTTC
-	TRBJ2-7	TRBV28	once	CASRAPGLAYEQYF	TGTGCCAGCAGGGCCCCAGGGCTGGCCTACGAGCAGTACTTC
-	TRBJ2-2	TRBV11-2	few	CASSLRRGPNTGELFF	TGTGCCAGCAGCTTAAGGAGGGGTCCGAACACCGGGGAGCTGTTTTTT
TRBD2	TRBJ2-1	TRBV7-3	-	CASSLWTSEYNEQFF	TGTGCCAGCAGCCTTTGGACTAGCGAGTACAATGAGCAGTTCTTC
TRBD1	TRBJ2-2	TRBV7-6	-	CASSYGTGGNTGELFF	TGTGCCAGCAGCTACGGGACAGGGGGGAACACCGGGGAGCTGTTTTTT
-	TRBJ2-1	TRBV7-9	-	CASSFRGASGYTNEQFF	TGTGCCAGCAGCTTCCGGGGGGCTAGCGGTTATACGAATGAGCAGTTCTTC
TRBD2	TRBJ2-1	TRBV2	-	CASSERVGGSEQFF	TGTGCCAGCAGTGAAAGGGTAGGCGGGAGTGAGCAGTTCTTC
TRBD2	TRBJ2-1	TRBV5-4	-	CASSSQTSGSSNEQFF	TGTGCCAGCAGCTCCCAGACTAGCGGGAGCTCCAATGAGCAGTTCTTC
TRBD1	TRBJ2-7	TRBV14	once	CASSQSGTGKYEQYF	TGTGCCAGCAGCCAATCCGGGACAGGGAAGTACGAGCAGTACTTC
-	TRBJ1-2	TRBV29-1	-	CSTLPEQRIYGYTF	TGCAGCACCCTACCGGAACAGAGAATCTATGGCTACACCTTC